One sample yielded the 19 T cell receptor beta chains listed below, sequenced in a study of CD8 T cells in ankylosing spondylitis. TCRdb analysed the 5' RACE reads with MiXCR anew, one entry per CDR3 protein. The sample gives some 130,000 distinct CDR3 sequences, about 7.3% of which show up once; roughly 12% is in the top ten. Sequencing was performed on blood, either unsorted or a sorted T cell fraction (not recorded which). The source of these receptors is a female donor with ankylosing spondylitis or in good health (not recorded which).

This clonotype was detected ten times or more. CDR3 sequence reads: CASSQVGPGPGEKLFF. The CDR3 DNA reads as TGCGCCAGCAGCCAAGTAGGGCCTGGGCCAGGCGAAAAACTGTTTTTT. The chain is built from TRBV4-1 and TRBJ1-4, with D unresolved. This CDR3 is built from 16 residues. Per germline, CDR1 MGHRA and CDR2 YSYEKL. Trimming took off 1 base at V and 8 bases at J, with 17 bases between the two ends.

This clonotype was found a few times. The chain links TRBV3-1 to TRBJ2-7; 7 positions agree with TRBD1. The V and J ends lost 4 bases and 2 bases, in that order; junction bases with no gene match: 5. Germline V CDR1 and CDR2: LGHDT, YNNKEL (reference sequence). The CDR3 is 14 residues long. The CDR3 here is CASSPGQDAYEQYF. The DNA for the CDR3 is TGTGCCAGCAGCCCCGGACAGGATGCCTACGAGCAGTACTTC.

This clonotype has at least ten counts. The J gene is TRBJ1-1, the V gene TRBV20-1, with 7 bases lining up with TRBD1. Germline V gives CDR1 DFQATT, CDR2 SNEGSKA (reference sequence). The CDR3 is made up of 14 amino acids. J was trimmed by 10 bases and V by 0 bases; bases with no gene match: 11. CDR3 bases: TGCAGTGCTAGAGATAATCAGGGGAAGGGGGCAGCTTTCTTT. It encodes CSARDNQGKGAAFF.

In this sample, this clonotype turned up many times. The V and J genes are TRBV12-3 or TRBV12-4 and TRBJ2-5; 7 bases line up with TRBD2. V was clipped by 3 bases and J by 8 bases; unmatched bases: 6. The CDR3 totals 13 residues. The CDR3 DNA is TGTGCCAGCAGTTTGGGACTAAAAGGCACCCAGTACTTC. Its protein product is CASSLGLKGTQYF.

The table lists this clonotype with a count of one. V is TRBV28 and J is TRBJ2-5; 11 positions agree with TRBD2. The CDR3 spans 13 residues. Trimming took 7 bases from V and 9 from J; bases not matched to a gene: 7. CDR1 MDHEN and CDR2 SYDVKM come from the germline V gene. CDR3 in DNA: TGTGCCAGCACCCTACTAGCGGGGGAGGCCCAGTACTTC. It encodes CASTLLAGEAQYF. Full variable domain (missing parts from reference TRBV28 and TRBJ2-5): DVKVTQSSRYLVKRTGEKVFLECVQDMDHENMFWYRQDPGLGLRLIYFSYDVKMKEKGDIPEGYSVSREKKERFSLILESASTNQTSMYLCASTLLAGEAQYFGPGTRLLVL.

This clonotype was observed at least ten times. The chain recombines TRBV6-5 with TRBJ1-4, with no clear D. The CDR3 has 14 amino acids. Trimming removed 0 bases at V and 12 bases at J, with 14 bases between. Germline V gene sequence: CDR1 MNHEY, CDR2 SVGAGI. The CDR3 DNA is TGTGCCAGCAGTTACTCGTCGGGCTGGTGGGAACTGTTTTTT. Protein: CASSYSSGWWELFF.

A few counts support this clonotype. The J gene is TRBJ2-7, the V gene TRBV7-9; 13 positions agree with TRBD2. The CDR3 totals 15 residues. V was clipped by 4 bases and J by 5 bases; unmatched bases: 5. Looked up from germline, CDR1 is SEHNR and CDR2 is FQNEAQ (reference sequence). The CDR3 DNA is TGTGCCAGCAGCTCACTAGCGGGGGGGCTGCACGAGCAGTACTTC. Residues: CASSSLAGGLHEQYF.

This clonotype was observed many times. The chain carries TRBV5-6 and TRBJ2-5; D is undetermined. Germline V lookup: CDR1 SGHDT, CDR2 YYEEEE. V lost 0 bases, J lost 5 bases, and 8 bases lay in between. The CDR3 runs 13 residues. The chain's CDR3 is CASSLVGWETQYF. CDR3 nucleotide sequence: TGTGCCAGCAGCTTGGTGGGGTGGGAGACCCAGTACTTC. Looking up the rest from reference TRBV5-6 and TRBJ2-5 gives the full variable domain: DAGVTQSPTHLIKTRGQQVTLRCSPKSGHDTVSWYQQALGQGPQFIFQYYEEEERQRGNFPDRFSGHQFPNYSSELNVNALLLGDSALYLCASSLVGWETQYFGPGTRLLVL.

The chain couples TRBV12-3 or TRBV12-4 to TRBJ2-1, with a tentative D call TRBD1 (6 bases). The CDR3 runs to 16 residues. The V end was cut by 2 bases, the J end by 0 bases, with 11 bases between. The CDR3 sequence is CASSLYGTSSYNEQFF. The CDR3 region has the DNA TGTGCCAGCAGTTTATACGGGACAAGCTCCTACAATGAGCAGTTCTTC.

This clonotype was seen at least ten times. V and J are TRBV2 and TRBJ1-1; a weak D match, TRBD1 (5 bases). Germline CDR1 and CDR2: SNHLY and FYNNEI. CDR3 length: 15 amino acids. V lost 2 bases, J lost 4 bases, and 14 bases lay in between. As DNA, the CDR3 is TGTGCCAGCAGTGAAAAGGGTGGACACCTCACTGAAGCTTTCTTT. Translated, it gives CASSEKGGHLTEAFF.

The rearrangement links TRBV19 to TRBJ1-5; 7 positions match TRBD1. The CDR3 loop spans 19 amino acids. Germline CDR1 reads LNHDA; CDR2 reads SQIVND (reference sequence). The J segment lost 0 bases and the V segment lost 1 base, leaving 12 bases of the junction unmatched. The CDR3 region has the DNA TGTGCCAGTAGTATAGGGCGGGCAGGGGGGCTTAATAGCAATCAGCCCCAGCATTTT. Its protein is CASSIGRAGGLNSNQPQHF.

This clonotype appeared many times. This chain uses TRBV20-1 with TRBJ1-4; D gene ambiguous. Per the germline V gene, CDR1 is DFQATT and CDR2 is SNEGSKA (reference sequence). The CDR3 has 13 amino acids. Trimming took 4 bases from V and 5 from J, leaving 11 bases between them. CDR3 nucleotide sequence: TGCAGTGCTACCAAGGCTTTAAATGAAAAACTGTTTTTT. As protein: CSATKALNEKLFF.

This clonotype was counted many times. The gene calls are TRBV28 and TRBJ1-2; D is undetermined. V lost 3 bases, J lost 4 bases, and 18 bases lay in between. Germline lookup yields CDR1 MDHEN and CDR2 SYDVKM. This CDR3 comprises 16 residues. The CDR3 sequence is CASSFPERGRIYGYTF. In nucleotides, the CDR3 is TGTGCCAGCAGTTTCCCCGAGAGAGGCAGAATCTATGGCTACACCTTC.

This clonotype appeared many times. The chain uses TRBV12-3 or TRBV12-4 and TRBJ2-7; possibly TRBD1 or TRBD2 for D (5 bases each). This CDR3 has 14 residues. V lost 3 bases, J lost 6 bases, and 15 bases lay in between. CDR3 loop: CASSFSSGLGEQYF. In DNA form, the CDR3 reads TGTGCCAGCAGTTTTTCGTCGGGGCTGGGCGAGCAGTACTTC.

This clonotype showed up many times. This chain connects TRBV4-2 to TRBJ1-4, with D possibly matching TRBD1 (6 bases). Trimming took 0 bases from V and 4 from J, leaving 12 bases between them. This CDR3 spans 16 amino acids. Germline CDR1 is LGHNA and CDR2 is YNFKEQ. The CDR3 sequence is CASSQDRDKDNEKLFF. In nucleotides, the CDR3 is TGTGCCAGCAGCCAAGATCGGGACAAGGATAATGAAAAACTGTTTTTT.

With respect to this clonotype: A junction boundary mismatches the germline segment, possibly from a read error. Here the CDR3 DNA reads TGTGCCAACAGTTTAGGTGGGAATGGCTACACCTTC. It translates to CANSLGGNGYTF. V is TRBV12-3 or TRBV12-4 and J is TRBJ1-2; no clear D. CDR3 length equals 12 residues.

This clonotype was seen at least ten times. The genes are TRBV9 and TRBJ2-2; D is unclear. Per germline, CDR1 SGDLS and CDR2 YYNGEE. The CDR3 is 15 amino acids. The V gene lost 2 bases and the J gene lost 2 bases, with 10 bases spanning the gap. This CDR3 is CASSVSGLNTGELFF. The CDR3 region has the DNA TGTGCCAGCAGCGTCTCCGGATTAAACACCGGGGAGCTGTTTTTT.

As to this clonotype: A clone one base away is much larger, so this may be a read error. The rearrangement links TRBV7-2 to TRBJ2-3; a weak D match, TRBD1 (5 bases). The DNA end is more similar to TRBJ1-5, so the J call may be wrong. The CDR3 sequence is 16 residues long. Per germline, CDR1 SGHTA and CDR2 FQGNSA. DNA for the CDR3: TGTGCCAGCAGCTCTCCCCCCGGGGGACGCACAGATACGCAGCATTTT. Its protein product is CASSSPPGGRTDTQHF.

This clonotype has a count of ten or more. The chain employs TRBV15 and TRBJ2-1, with 10 positions matching TRBD2. After removal of 3 bases from V and 10 bases from J, the junction contained 6 bases not matched to a gene. The germline V gene has CDR1 LNHNV and CDR2 YYDKDF (reference sequence). This CDR3 is 14 amino acids long. The CDR3 loop reads CATSSERGGHEQFF. In DNA, the CDR3 is TGTGCCACCAGCAGCGAGCGGGGGGGCCACGAGCAGTTCTTC.